This T cell receptor (beta chain) was observed in a study of T-cell reconstitution after alpha-beta-depleted transplantation in children. Unique molecular identifiers were used to barcode this TCRbeta library. From the PCR reads, TCRdb called clonotypes with MiXCR, one entry per CDR3 protein. The sample has almost 400,000 distinct CDR3 sequences; around 21% are singletons. V was pared by 10 bases and J by 5 bases, with 5 bases of the junction left unmatched. This CDR3 has 13 amino acids. In germline, CDR1 is ENHRY, CDR2 SYGVKD. This TCR came from a human donor who donated a stem cell graft to a child with acute myeloid leukemia. Sample: PBMCs from the stem cell graft donor, taken from the stem cell graft. The chain couples TRBV10-3 to TRBJ2-1; 10 bases agree with TRBD2. The CDR3 reads CATGGTSDNEQFF. The CDR3 nucleotides are TGTGCCACCGGGGGGACTAGCGACAATGAGCAGTTCTTC.